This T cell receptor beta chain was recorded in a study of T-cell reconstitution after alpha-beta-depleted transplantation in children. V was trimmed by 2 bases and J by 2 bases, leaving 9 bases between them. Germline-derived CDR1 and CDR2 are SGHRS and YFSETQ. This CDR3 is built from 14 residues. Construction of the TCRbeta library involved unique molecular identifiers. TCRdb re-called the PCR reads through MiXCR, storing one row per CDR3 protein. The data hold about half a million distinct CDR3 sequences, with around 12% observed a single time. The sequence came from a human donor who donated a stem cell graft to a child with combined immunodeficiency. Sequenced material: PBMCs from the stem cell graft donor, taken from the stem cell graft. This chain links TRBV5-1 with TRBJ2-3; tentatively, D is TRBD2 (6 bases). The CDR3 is CASSFSGHTDTQYF. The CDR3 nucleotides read TGCGCCAGCAGCTTCAGCGGGCACACAGATACGCAGTATTTT.